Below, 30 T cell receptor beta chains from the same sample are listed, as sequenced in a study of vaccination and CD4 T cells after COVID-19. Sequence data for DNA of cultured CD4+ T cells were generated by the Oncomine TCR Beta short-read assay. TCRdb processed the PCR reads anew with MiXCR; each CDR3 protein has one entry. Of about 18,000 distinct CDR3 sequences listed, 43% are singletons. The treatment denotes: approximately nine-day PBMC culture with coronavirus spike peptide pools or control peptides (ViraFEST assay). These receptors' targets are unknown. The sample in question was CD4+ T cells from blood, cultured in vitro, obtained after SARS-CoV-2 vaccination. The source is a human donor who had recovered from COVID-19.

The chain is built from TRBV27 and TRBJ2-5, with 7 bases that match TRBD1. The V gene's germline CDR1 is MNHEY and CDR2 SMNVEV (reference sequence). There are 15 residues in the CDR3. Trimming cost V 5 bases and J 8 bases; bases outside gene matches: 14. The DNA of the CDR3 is TGTGCCAGCAGTCCGACATGGACAGGACCCGGTACCCAGTACTTC. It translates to CASSPTWTGPGTQYF.

CDR3 bases: TGTGCCAGCAGTTCAGGACAGGGGCTCAATGAGCAGTTCTTC. It yields the protein CASSSGQGLNEQFF. The chain carries TRBV28 and TRBJ2-1, with 9 bases lining up with TRBD1. The CDR3 sequence is 14 residues long. Germline-derived CDR1 and CDR2 are MDHEN and SYDVKM. With V trimmed by 4 bases and J by 6 bases, 4 bases remained unmatched.

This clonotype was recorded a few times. The CDR3 DNA follows: TGTGCCAGCAGTTTAACTCACCCAGGACAGGGCTGGAATAGCAATCAGCCCCAGCATTTT. Its protein product is CASSLTHPGQGWNSNQPQHF. The J gene is TRBJ1-5, the V gene TRBV28, with 8 bases matching TRBD1. From germline, CDR1 is MDHEN and CDR2 SYDVKM. With 2 bases clipped from V and 0 bases from J, the junction kept 15 bases outside the gene matches. There are 20 residues in the CDR3.

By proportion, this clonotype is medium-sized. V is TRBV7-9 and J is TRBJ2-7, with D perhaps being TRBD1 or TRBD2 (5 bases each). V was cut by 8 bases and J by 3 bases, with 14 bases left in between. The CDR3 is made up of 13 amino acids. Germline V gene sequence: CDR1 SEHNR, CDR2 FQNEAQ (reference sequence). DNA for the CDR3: TGTGCCAGCGGGGGTCGGGGAGACTACGAGCAGTACTTC. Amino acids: CASGGRGDYEQYF.

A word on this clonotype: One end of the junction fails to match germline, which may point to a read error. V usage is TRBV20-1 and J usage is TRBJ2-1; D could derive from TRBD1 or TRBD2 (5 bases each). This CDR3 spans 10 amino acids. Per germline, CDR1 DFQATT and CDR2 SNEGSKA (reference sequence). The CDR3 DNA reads TGCAGTGCTGGGATTGGGACCCGAGTCTTC. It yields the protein CSAGIGTRVF.

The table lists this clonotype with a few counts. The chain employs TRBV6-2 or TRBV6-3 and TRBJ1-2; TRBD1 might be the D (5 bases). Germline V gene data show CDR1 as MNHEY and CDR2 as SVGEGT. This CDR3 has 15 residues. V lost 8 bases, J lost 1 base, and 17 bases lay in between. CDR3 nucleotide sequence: TGTGCCAGCCACCCGGGACGGACTTATAACTATGGCTACACCTTC. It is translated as CASHPGRTYNYGYTF.

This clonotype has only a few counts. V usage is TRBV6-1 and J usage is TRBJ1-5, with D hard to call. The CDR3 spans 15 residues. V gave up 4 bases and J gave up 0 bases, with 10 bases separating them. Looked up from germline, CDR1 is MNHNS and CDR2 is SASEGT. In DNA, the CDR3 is TGTGCCAGCAGTGGGCTAGATTATAGCAATCAGCCCCAGCATTTT. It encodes CASSGLDYSNQPQHF.

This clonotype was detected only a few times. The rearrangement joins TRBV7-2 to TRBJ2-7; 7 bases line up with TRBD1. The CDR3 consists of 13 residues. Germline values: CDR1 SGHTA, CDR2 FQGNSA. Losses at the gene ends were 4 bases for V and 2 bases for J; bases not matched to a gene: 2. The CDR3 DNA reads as TGTGCCAGCAGCTCGGGACAGCCCTACGAGCAGTACTTC. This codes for CASSSGQPYEQYF.

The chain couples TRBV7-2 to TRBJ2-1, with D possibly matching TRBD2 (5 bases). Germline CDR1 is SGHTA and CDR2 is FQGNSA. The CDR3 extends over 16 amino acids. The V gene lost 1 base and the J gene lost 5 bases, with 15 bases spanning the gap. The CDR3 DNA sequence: TGTGCCAGCAGCTTAGAAGGACTCCGAAGGGACAATGAGCAGTTCTTC. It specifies CASSLEGLRRDNEQFF.

CDR3 coding DNA: TGTGCCAGCAATTTCAGGGGTTCACCCCTCCACTTT. Translating it yields CASNFRGSPLHF. The chain carries TRBV6-2 or TRBV6-3 and TRBJ1-6; TRBD1 is a possible D gene (6 bases). CDR3 size: 12 residues. CDR1 is MNHEY, CDR2 SVGEGT, per germline. The germline V and J ends were trimmed by 7 bases and 9 bases, with 10 bases remaining between them.

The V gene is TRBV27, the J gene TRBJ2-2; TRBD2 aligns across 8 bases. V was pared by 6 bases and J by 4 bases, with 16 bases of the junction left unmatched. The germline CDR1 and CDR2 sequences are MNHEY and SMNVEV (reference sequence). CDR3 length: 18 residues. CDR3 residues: CASRRDLLAGAVTGELFF. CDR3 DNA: TGTGCCAGCAGACGCGACCTTCTAGCGGGCGCGGTCACCGGGGAGCTGTTTTTT.

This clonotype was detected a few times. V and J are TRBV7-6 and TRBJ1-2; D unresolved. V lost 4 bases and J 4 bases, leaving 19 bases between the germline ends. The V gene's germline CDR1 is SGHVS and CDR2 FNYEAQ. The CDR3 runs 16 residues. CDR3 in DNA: TGTGCCAGCAGCTCTCTATCCCGGACCTTCTTCTATGGCTACACCTTC. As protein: CASSSLSRTFFYGYTF.

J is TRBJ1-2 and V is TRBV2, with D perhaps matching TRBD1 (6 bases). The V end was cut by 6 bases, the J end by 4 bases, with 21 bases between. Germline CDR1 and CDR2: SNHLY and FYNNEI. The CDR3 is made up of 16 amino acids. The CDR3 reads CASRHYGQGHTYGYTF. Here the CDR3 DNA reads TGTGCCAGCAGACACTACGGCCAGGGGCATACCTATGGCTACACCTTC.

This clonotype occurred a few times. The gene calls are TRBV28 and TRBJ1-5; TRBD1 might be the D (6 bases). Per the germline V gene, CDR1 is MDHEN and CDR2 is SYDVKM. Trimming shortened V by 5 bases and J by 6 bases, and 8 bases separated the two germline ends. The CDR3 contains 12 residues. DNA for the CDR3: TGTGCCAGCAGTACAGGGAGTCAGCCCCAGCATTTT. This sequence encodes CASSTGSQPQHF.

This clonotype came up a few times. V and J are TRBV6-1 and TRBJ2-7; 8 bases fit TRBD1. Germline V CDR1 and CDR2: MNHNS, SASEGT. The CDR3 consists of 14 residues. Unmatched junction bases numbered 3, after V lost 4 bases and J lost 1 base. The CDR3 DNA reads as TGTGCCAGCAGTGGAAGGACAGGGTCCTACGAGCAGTACTTC. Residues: CASSGRTGSYEQYF.

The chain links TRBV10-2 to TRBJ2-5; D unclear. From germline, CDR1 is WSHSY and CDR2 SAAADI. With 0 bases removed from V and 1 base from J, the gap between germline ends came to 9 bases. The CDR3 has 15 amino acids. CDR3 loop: CASSESGLFQETQYF. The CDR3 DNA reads TGCGCCAGCAGTGAGTCAGGTCTATTCCAAGAGACCCAGTACTTC.

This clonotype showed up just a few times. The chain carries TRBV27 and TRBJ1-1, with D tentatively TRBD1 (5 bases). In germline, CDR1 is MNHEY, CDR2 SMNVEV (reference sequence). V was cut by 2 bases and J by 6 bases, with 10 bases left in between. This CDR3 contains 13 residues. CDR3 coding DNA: TGTGCCAGCAGTTTAGAGGGGCTGGCTGAAGCTTTCTTT. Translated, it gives CASSLEGLAEAFF.

In DNA form, the CDR3 reads TGTGCCACCGGGGGGCCGACTAGCCGGAACACCGGGGAGCTGTTTTTT. This gives the protein CATGGPTSRNTGELFF. This chain joins TRBV15 and TRBJ2-2; D perhaps matches TRBD2 (7 bases). V was cut by 8 bases and J by 1 base, with 17 bases left in between. This CDR3 has 16 amino acids. Germline V gives CDR1 LNHNV, CDR2 YYDKDF (reference sequence).

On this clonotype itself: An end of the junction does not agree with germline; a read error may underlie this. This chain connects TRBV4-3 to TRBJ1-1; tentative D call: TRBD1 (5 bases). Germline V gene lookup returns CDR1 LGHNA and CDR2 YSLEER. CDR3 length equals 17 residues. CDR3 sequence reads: CASSPSLNVGGSTEALF. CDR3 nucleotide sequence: TGCGCCAGCAGCCCCTCCCTGAATGTGGGGGGGTCGACTGAAGCTCTCTTT.

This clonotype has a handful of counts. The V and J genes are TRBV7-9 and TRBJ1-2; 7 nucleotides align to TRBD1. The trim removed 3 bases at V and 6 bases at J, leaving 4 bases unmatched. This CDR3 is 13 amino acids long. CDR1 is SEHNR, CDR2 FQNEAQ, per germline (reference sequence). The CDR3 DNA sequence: TGTGCCAGCAGCTTTGTTGACAGGGATGGCTACACCTTC. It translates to CASSFVDRDGYTF.

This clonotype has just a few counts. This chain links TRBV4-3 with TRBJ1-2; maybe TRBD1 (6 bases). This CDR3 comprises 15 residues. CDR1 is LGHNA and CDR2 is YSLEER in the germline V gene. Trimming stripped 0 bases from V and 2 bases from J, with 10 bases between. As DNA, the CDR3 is TGCGCCAGCAGCCAAGACAGGGGCCGGAACTATGGCTACACCTTC. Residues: CASSQDRGRNYGYTF.

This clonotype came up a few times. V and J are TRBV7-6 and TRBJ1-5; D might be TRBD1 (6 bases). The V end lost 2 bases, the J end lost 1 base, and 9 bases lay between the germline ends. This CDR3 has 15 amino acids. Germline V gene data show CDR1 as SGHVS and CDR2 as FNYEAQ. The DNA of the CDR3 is TGTGCCAGCAGCTTATCAGGGGCAAGCAATCAGCCCCAGCATTTT. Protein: CASSLSGASNQPQHF.

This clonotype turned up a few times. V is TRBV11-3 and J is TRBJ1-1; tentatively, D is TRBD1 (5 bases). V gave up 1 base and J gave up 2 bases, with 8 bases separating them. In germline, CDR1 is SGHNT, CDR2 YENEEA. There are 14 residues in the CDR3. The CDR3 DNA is TGTGCCAGCAGCTTAGCAGGGCGAAACACTGAAGCTTTCTTT. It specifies CASSLAGRNTEAFF.

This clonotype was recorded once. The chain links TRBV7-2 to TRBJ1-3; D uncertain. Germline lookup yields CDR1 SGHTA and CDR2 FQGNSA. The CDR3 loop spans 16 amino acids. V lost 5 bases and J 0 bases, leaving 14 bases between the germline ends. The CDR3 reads CASSPSGTDSGNTIYF. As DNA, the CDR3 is TGTGCCAGCAGCCCCTCGGGAACAGACTCTGGAAACACCATATATTTT. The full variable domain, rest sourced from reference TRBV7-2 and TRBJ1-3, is GAGVSQSPSNKVTEKGKDVELRCDPISGHTALYWYRQSLGQGLEFLIYFQGNSAPDKSGLPSDRFSAERTGGSVSTLTIQRTQQEDSAVYLCASSPSGTDSGNTIYFGEGSWLTVV.

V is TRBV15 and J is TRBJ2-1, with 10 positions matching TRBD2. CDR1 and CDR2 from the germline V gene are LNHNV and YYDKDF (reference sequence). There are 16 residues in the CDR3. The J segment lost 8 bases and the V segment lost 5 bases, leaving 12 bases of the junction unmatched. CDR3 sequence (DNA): TGTGCCACCAGCCGAGGAAGGGGACTAGCGTTAGATGAGCAGTTCTTC. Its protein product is CATSRGRGLALDEQFF.

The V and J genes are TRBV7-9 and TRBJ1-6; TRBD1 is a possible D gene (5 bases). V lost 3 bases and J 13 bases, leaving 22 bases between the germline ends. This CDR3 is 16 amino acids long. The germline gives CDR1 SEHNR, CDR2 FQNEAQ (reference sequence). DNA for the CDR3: TGTGCCAGCAGCTTGTCTGGAGGAGGGGTCTGGGCTCCCCTCCACTTT. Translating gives CASSLSGGGVWAPLHF.

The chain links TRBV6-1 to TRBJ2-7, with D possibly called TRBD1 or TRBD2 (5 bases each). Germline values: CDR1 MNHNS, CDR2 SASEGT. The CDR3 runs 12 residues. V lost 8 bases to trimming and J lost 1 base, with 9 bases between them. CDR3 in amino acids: CASEGLSYEQYF. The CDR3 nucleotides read TGTGCCAGCGAGGGGCTATCCTACGAGCAGTACTTC.

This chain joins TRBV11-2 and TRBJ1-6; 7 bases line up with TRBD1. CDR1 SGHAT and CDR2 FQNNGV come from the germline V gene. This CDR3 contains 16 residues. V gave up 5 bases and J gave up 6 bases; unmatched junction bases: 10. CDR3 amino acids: CASSLKAHRGNSPLHF. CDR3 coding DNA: TGTGCCAGCAGCCTAAAGGCCCACAGGGGTAATTCACCCCTCCACTTT. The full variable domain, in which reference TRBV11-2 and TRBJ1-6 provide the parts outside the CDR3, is EAGVAQSPRYKIIEKRQSVAFWCNPISGHATLYWYQQILGQGPKLLIQFQNNGVVDDSQLPKDRFSAERLKGVDSTLKIQPAKLEDSAVYLCASSLKAHRGNSPLHFGNGTRLTVT.

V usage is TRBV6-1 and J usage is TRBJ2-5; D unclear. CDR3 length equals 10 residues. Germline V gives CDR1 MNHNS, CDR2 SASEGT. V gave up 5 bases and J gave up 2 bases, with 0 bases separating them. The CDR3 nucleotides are TGTGCCAGCAGTCAAGAGACCCAGTACTTC. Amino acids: CASSQETQYF.

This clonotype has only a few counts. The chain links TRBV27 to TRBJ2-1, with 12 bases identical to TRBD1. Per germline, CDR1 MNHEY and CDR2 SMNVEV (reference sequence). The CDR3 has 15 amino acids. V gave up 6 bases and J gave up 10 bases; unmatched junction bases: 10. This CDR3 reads CASRSPGQGAGEQFF. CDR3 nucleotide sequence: TGTGCCAGCAGATCACCGGGACAGGGGGCAGGGGAGCAGTTCTTC.